Only one count was recorded for the clone carrying this T cell receptor (beta chain). The sample originates from a study of blood T cell repertoires in COVID-19. At the level of the study: The analysed material was cDNA or gDNA that came from T cells, B-cell-depleted T cells, or PBMCs.

This CDR3 has 15 amino acids. Germline trimming cut 0 bases from V and 10 bases from J; bases unmatched to any gene: 2. Germline values: CDR1 SEHNR, CDR2 FQNEAQ (reference sequence). This table comes from immunoSEQ multiplex PCR, and its TCRdb copy is limited to in-frame clones, with some not included. This sample yields more than 45,000 clones, of which 83% are seen a single time; over 15% belongs to the top ten. Sequenced: peripheral blood. The chain uses TRBV7-9 and TRBJ1-6; 11 bases agree with TRBD1. This sequence was found in a man aged 35-49 years with acute or convalescent COVID-19. DNA for the CDR3: TGTGCCAGCAGCTTAGCCCGGACAGGGGGCTCACCCCTCCACTTT. Amino acids: CASSLARTGGSPLHF.